The clone carrying this TCR beta chain occurred a few times. What it binds is unknown. This sample stems from a study of vaccination and CD4 T cells after COVID-19. Overall study results and limits: For SARS-CoV-2-reactive clonotypes, the median went from about 20 to 38, a nonsignificant increase. Convalescent patients saw a median about 86% of their reactive clones show up only after vaccination.

Treatment described: approximately nine-day PBMC culture with coronavirus spike peptide pools or control peptides (ViraFEST assay). Researchers used the Oncomine TCR Beta short-read assay to sequence DNA from cultured CD4+ T cells. TCRdb itself ran the PCR reads through MiXCR, one entry per CDR3 protein. The sample holds about 19,000 distinct CDR3 sequences, more than 20% seen once. The clonotype was recovered from a human donor with COVID-19. Sequencing used cultured CD4+ T cells from blood.

CDR3 region: CASKTSGGSNEQFF. CDR3 DNA: TGTGCCTCCAAGACTAGCGGGGGATCAAATGAGCAGTTCTTC. This chain connects TRBV2 to TRBJ2-1, with 12 bases fitting TRBD2. Unmatched junction bases numbered 9, after V lost 11 bases and J lost 7 bases. The CDR3 is 14 residues long. The germline gives CDR1 SNHLY, CDR2 FYNNEI.